Described below is a single TCR beta chain sequence and its context. Its antigen is undetermined. The sample is drawn from a study of T cell responses to AZD1222 COVID-19 vaccine. Study-wide findings and caveats: Only after the peak T cell response were repertoires sampled. Baseline serology detected seropositivity in only a handful of AZD1222 recipients. Spike was spanned by vaccine-associated CD4 TCRs, with dominance at 160-218 and 743-854.

The ends were cut back, 6 bases at V and 1 base at J, with 9 bases in the middle. Germline V CDR1 and CDR2: KGHSH, LQKENI. The CDR3 is 13 amino acids. Using immunoSEQ multiplex PCR, the repertoire was profiled, and TCRdb retains in-frame clones only, with some absent. The sample lists fewer than 250,000 clones; approximately 92% were seen once. This chain connects TRBV18 to TRBJ1-1; D gene ambiguous. Sequences were derived from peripheral blood, sampled on day 0 of AZD1222 vaccination. The TCR originated in an adult in good health. CDR3 DNA: TGTGCCAGCTCGGCGACTGAGAACACTGAAGCTTTCTTT. Encoded protein: CASSATENTEAFF.